The rows below give T cell receptor beta chains drawn from one sample of a study of vaccination effects on CD4 cells after COVID-19. The method was immunoSEQ multiplex PCR; TCRdb's version includes in-frame clones alone and lacks a portion of them. Among more than 12,000 clones listed, over 70% were seen once. These receptors lack a known antigen. Sequenced here: CD4+ T cells from PBMCs cultured with HCoV-NL63 spike peptides, sampled after COVID-19 vaccination. These receptors all come from a human donor who had a prior SARS-CoV-2 infection. Both conserved end residues are part of each CDR3. The order of the fields is J gene, CDR3 length, D gene, clone size, V gene, CDR3 protein, CDR3 DNA. The D gene is left open where the match is weak. Expanded clones are given a class, and other clones once, few, many or no size at all.

TRBJ1-4	15	TRBD1	few	TRBV7-9	CASSDPGDRGEKLFF	TGTGCCAGCAGCGATCCGGGAGACAGGGGGGAAAAACTGTTTTTT
TRBJ1-6	14	-	medium-sized	TRBV13	CASSLGAYNSPLHF	TGTGCCAGCAGCCTAGGAGCCTATAATTCACCCCTCCACTTT
TRBJ2-2	15	TRBD1	-	TRBV3-1/TRBV3-2	CASNRGGQGTGELFF	TGTGCCTCTAACAGAGGGGGACAGGGGACCGGGGAGCTGTTTTTT
TRBJ2-5	15	-	once	TRBV18	CASSPPSGVQETQYF	TGTGCCAGCTCACCCCCTTCGGGAGTCCAAGAGACCCAGTACTTC
TRBJ2-5	13	-	-	TRBV19	CASSIGSGETQYF	TGTGCCAGTAGTATAGGTAGTGGTGAGACCCAGTACTTC
TRBJ2-3	16	TRBD2	-	TRBV7-2	CASSAYLAGGTDTRYF	TGTGCCAGCAGCGCATATCTAGCGGGGGGCACAGATACGCGGTATTTT
TRBJ2-3	17	-	-	TRBV10-3	CAIRRDTVGAALGTQYF	TGTGCCATCCGGCGGGACACGGTAGGGGCCGCGTTAGGGACGCAGTATTTT
TRBJ2-3	16	-	-	TRBV5-6	CASSSQGTRSSGTQYF	TGTGCCAGCAGCTCCCAGGGTACGAGAAGCTCGGGTACGCAGTATTTT
TRBJ2-3	18	-	once	TRBV9	CASSVGPWTILSTDTQYF	TGTGCCAGCAGCGTAGGCCCGTGGACTATCCTTAGCACAGATACGCAGTATTTT
TRBJ2-7	14	-	-	TRBV20-1	CSASSEFLLYEQYF	TGCAGTGCTAGTTCCGAGTTCTTGCTATACGAGCAGTACTTC
TRBJ2-3	23	TRBD1	-	TRBV9	CASSVLQKRTGILPITSTDTQYF	TGTGCCAGCAGCGTACTCCAGAAAAGGACAGGAATTTTGCCTATTACTAGCACAGATACGCAGTATTTT
TRBJ2-1	15	-	-	TRBV5-1	CASRTIELAYNEQFF	TGCGCCAGCAGGACGATTGAGTTAGCCTACAATGAGCAGTTCTTC
TRBJ2-1	16	TRBD2	-	TRBV28	CASSLGLAGTYNEQFF	TGTGCCAGCAGTTTGGGACTAGCGGGAACATACAATGAGCAGTTCTTC
TRBJ1-3	16	TRBD1	-	TRBV18	CASSWTGSLGGNTIYF	TGTGCCAGCTCATGGACAGGCTCCCTGGGAGGAAACACCATATATTTT
TRBJ2-3	14	TRBD1	-	TRBV6-2/TRBV6-3	CASSPGQVWDTQYF	TGTGCCAGCAGCCCCGGACAGGTCTGGGATACGCAGTATTTT
TRBJ1-3	16	-	once	TRBV18	CASSPRRQTSGNTIYF	TGTGCCAGCTCACCACGTCGACAGACCTCTGGAAACACCATATATTTT
TRBJ1-5	13	TRBD1	-	TRBV20-1	CSASQGAGQPQHF	TGCAGTGCTAGTCAGGGGGCAGGTCAGCCCCAGCATTTT
TRBJ2-3	14	-	few	TRBV7-9	CASSPGGGGDTQYF	TGTGCCAGCAGCCCAGGGGGGGGCGGAGATACGCAGTATTTT
TRBJ2-1	14	-	few	TRBV7-8	CASSLTSLYNEQFF	TGTGCCAGCAGCCTGACTAGTCTCTACAATGAGCAGTTCTTC
TRBJ2-1	16	TRBD2	-	TRBV7-2	CASSLARASGGAEQFF	TGTGCCAGCAGCTTAGCCCGGGCTAGCGGTGGGGCTGAGCAGTTCTTC
TRBJ1-1	14	-	-	TRBV30	CAAYTGTLNTEAFF	TGTGCCGCATACACCGGGACATTGAACACTGAAGCTTTCTTT
TRBJ1-5	12	-	-	TRBV12-3/TRBV12-4	CASSLNAQPQHF	TGTGCCAGCAGTTTAAATGCTCAGCCCCAGCATTTT
TRBJ1-4	15	-	-	TRBV27	CASSYGSATNEKLFF	TGTGCCAGCAGTTATGGCAGTGCAACTAATGAAAAACTGTTTTTT
TRBJ1-2	15	-	-	TRBV7-9	CASSPQETWWYGYTF	TGTGCCAGCAGCCCCCAGGAGACGTGGTGGTATGGCTACACCTTC
TRBJ1-4	14	TRBD1	-	TRBV19	CATGGTGANEKLFF	TGTGCCACTGGGGGGACAGGGGCAAACGAAAAACTGTTTTTT
TRBJ2-1	12	-	-	TRBV15	CATSTSEGEQFF	TGTGCCACCAGCACTAGCGAGGGGGAGCAGTTCTTC
TRBJ2-1	17	TRBD1	-	TRBV4-2	CASSQGRGQGADNEQFF	TGTGCCAGCAGCCAAGGTCGGGGACAGGGGGCCGATAATGAGCAGTTCTTC
TRBJ1-2	16	TRBD1	-	TRBV5-8	CASSLGQALPASGYTF	TGTGCCAGCAGCCTCGGACAGGCCCTCCCGGCGAGTGGCTACACCTTC
TRBJ2-2	14	-	-	TRBV9	CASSPHANTGELFF	TGTGCCAGCAGCCCCCACGCGAACACCGGGGAGCTGTTTTTT
TRBJ2-7	15	TRBD2	-	TRBV15	CATTIGLAGEAEQYF	TGTGCCACCACAATTGGACTAGCGGGAGAGGCCGAGCAGTACTTC
TRBJ2-5	13	-	-	TRBV7-9	CASSLSRGGTQYF	TGTGCCAGCAGCTTATCCAGGGGGGGAACCCAGTACTTC
TRBJ2-3	17	-	-	TRBV4-1	CASSQDTGYTSTDTQYF	TGCGCCAGCAGCCAGGATACAGGTTACACTAGCACAGATACGCAGTATTTT
TRBJ1-2	18	TRBD1	-	TRBV14	CASSQLSLGTGRHYGYTF	TGTGCCAGCAGCCAACTAAGCTTAGGGACAGGGAGACACTATGGCTACACCTTC
TRBJ1-1	15	-	few	TRBV4-1	CASSQPQGKHTEAFF	TGCGCCAGCAGCCAACCCCAGGGGAAGCACACTGAAGCTTTCTTT
TRBJ2-5	15	-	few	TRBV25-1	CASSEPGHLQETQYF	TGTGCCAGCAGTGAACCGGGACATCTACAAGAGACCCAGTACTTC
TRBJ2-7	15	-	once	TRBV5-5	CASSASPQLIYEQYF	TGTGCCAGCAGCGCCTCTCCCCAGCTCATCTACGAGCAGTACTTC
TRBJ2-1	16	-	-	TRBV6-1	CASSEFLGQPKDEQFF	TGTGCCAGCAGTGAATTTCTAGGGCAGCCGAAGGATGAGCAGTTCTTC
TRBJ1-4	15	-	-	TRBV4-2	CASSQDRQGREKLFF	TGTGCCAGCAGCCAAGATCGGCAGGGACGTGAAAAACTGTTTTTT
TRBJ2-1	15	TRBD2	-	TRBV27	CASRATSGGAWEQFF	TGTGCCAGCAGGGCGACTAGCGGGGGGGCCTGGGAGCAGTTCTTC
TRBJ1-5	13	TRBD1	-	TRBV2	CASSTGDHQPQHF	TGTGCCAGCAGTACAGGGGACCATCAGCCCCAGCATTTT
TRBJ1-4	17	-	few	TRBV3-1/TRBV3-2	CASSQDYARATNEKLFF	TGTGCCAGCAGCCAAGATTACGCCAGGGCAACTAATGAAAAACTGTTTTTT
TRBJ2-1	16	-	-	TRBV7-2	CASSLDLANNYNEQFF	TGTGCCAGCAGCTTAGACCTAGCGAATAACTACAATGAGCAGTTCTTC